These 3 T cell receptor beta chains came from one sample sequenced in a study of T cells after yellow fever vaccination. TCRdb reanalysed the 5' RACE reads using MiXCR and keeps one entry per CDR3 protein. The sample carries about 510,000 distinct CDR3 sequences, less than 25% recorded once. The sample in question was PBMCs, obtained approximately 22 days after the first yellow fever vaccination. The receptors shown here come from a man aged 18 to 30 who received the YFV17D yellow fever vaccine.

The chain is built from TRBV20-1 and TRBJ2-7, with D tentatively TRBD2 (6 bases). The CDR3 is 13 amino acids. V gave up 4 bases and J gave up 5 bases, with 15 bases separating them. Looked up from germline, CDR1 is DFQATT and CDR2 is SNEGSKA (reference sequence). DNA for the CDR3: TGCAGTGCTAAAACGGGACTCATCCACGAGCAGTACGTC. It is translated as CSAKTGLIHEQYV.

This clonotype was observed at least ten times. V usage is TRBV28 and J usage is TRBJ2-1, with D perhaps matching TRBD2 (6 bases). Germline CDR1 MDHEN, CDR2 SYDVKM. The CDR3 length is 13 residues. The V and J ends lost 5 bases and 2 bases respectively, with 7 bases between them. CDR3 sequence reads: CASSRLAYNEQFF. The CDR3 region has the DNA TGTGCCAGCAGTCGACTAGCCTACAATGAGCAGTTCTTC.

V is TRBV4-3 and J is TRBJ2-5; D uncertain. V was trimmed by 1 base and J by 5 bases, leaving 14 bases between them. The CDR3 length is 15 residues. Germline assignment: CDR1 LGHNA and CDR2 YSLEER. The CDR3 DNA reads TGCGCCAGCAGCCAAGGAGGCCGCCTCGGGGAGACCCAGTACTTC. Amino acids: CASSQGGRLGETQYF.